This entry describes one T cell receptor beta chain. Sequenced by immunoSEQ multiplex PCR; TCRdb stores in-frame clones only, minus some. This sample carries about 26,000 clones, about 81% of them seen once, and the ten largest clones take approximately 2.3%. This record belongs to a study of stem cell transplantation in POMP-related autoinflammatory disease. The clonotype comes from a human donor with POMP-related autoinflammation and immune dysregulation (PRAID). This material consisted of CD4+ T cells from PBMCs, taken before stem cell transplantation.

CDR3 sequence: CASSFGLSSDTQYF. The DNA of the CDR3 is TGTGCCAGCAGCTTTGGTCTTAGCTCAGATACGCAGTATTTT. The genes are TRBV11-2 and TRBJ2-3, with D hard to call. Trimming removed 3 bases at V and 4 bases at J, with 11 bases between. The CDR3 is 14 amino acids. Germline assignment: CDR1 SGHAT and CDR2 FQNNGV.